The clone carrying this T cell receptor beta chain appeared many times. The sample originates from a study of identical twins. The authors used template switching to add a universal primer site and gave cDNA unique molecular identifiers. TCRdb called the 5' RACE reads again in MiXCR, with one record for every CDR3 protein. The data show under 250,000 distinct CDR3 sequences, 6% to 8% seen once. Germline loops: CDR1 SGHVS, CDR2 FQNEAQ. The CDR3 consists of 16 residues. The V and J ends lost 5 bases and 5 bases, in that order; junction bases with no gene match: 11. Healthy Caucasians were all of the donors. The same data also went into a second study, on yellow fever vaccine responses in identical twins.

The gene calls are TRBV7-8 and TRBJ2-3; 9 bases align to TRBD1. The sample was CD8+ T cells sorted from blood. This receptor was taken from a woman between 18 and 30 years old in good health. In DNA, the CDR3 is TGTGCCAGCAGCCATCCTCCGGGACAGGGAGGAGATACGCAGTATTTT. It yields the protein CASSHPPGQGGDTQYF.